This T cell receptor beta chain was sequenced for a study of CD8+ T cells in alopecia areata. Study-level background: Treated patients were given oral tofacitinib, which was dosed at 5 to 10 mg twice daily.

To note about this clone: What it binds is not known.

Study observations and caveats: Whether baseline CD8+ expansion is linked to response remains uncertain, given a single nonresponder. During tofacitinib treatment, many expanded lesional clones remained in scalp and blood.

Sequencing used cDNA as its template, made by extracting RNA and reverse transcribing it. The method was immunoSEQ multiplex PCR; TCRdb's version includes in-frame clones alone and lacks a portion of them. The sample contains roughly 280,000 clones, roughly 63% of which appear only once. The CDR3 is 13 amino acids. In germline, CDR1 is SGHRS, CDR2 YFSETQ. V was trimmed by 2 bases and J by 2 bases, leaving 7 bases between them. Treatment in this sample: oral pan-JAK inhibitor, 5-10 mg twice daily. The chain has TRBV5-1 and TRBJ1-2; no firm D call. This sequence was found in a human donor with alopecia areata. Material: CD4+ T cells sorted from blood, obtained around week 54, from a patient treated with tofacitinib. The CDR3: CASSFTENYGYTF. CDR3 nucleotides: TGCGCCAGCAGCTTTACAGAGAACTATGGCTACACCTTC. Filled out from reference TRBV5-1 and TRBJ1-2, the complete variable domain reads KAGVTQTPRYLIKTRGQQVTLSCSPISGHRSVSWYQQTPGQGLQFLFEYFSETQRNKGNFPGRFSGRQFSNSRSEMNVSTLELGDSALYLCASSFTENYGYTFGSGTRLTVV.